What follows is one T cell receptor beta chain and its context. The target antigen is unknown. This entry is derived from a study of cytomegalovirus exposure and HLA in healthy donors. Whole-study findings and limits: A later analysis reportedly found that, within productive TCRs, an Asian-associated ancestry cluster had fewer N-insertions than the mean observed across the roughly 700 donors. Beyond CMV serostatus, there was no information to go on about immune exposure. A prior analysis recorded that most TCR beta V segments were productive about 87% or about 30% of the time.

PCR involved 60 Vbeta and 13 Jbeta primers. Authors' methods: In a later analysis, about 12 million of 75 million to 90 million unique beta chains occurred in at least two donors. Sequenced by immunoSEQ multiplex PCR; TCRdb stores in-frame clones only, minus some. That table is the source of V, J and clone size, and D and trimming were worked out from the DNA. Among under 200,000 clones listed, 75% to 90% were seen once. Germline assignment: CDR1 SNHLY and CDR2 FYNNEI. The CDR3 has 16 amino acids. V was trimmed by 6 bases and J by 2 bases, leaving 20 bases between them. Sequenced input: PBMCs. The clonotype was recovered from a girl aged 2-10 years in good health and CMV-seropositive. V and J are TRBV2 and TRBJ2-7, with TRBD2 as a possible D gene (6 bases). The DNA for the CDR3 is TGTGCCAGCAGCGATTTCCGGGACTGGTCGACCTACGAGCAGTACTTC. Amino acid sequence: CASSDFRDWSTYEQYF.